This passage covers 18 T cell receptor beta chains from one sample sequenced in a study of T cells expressing NK-cell markers. TCRdb re-called the 5' RACE reads; one entry per CDR3 protein, DNA not given. The table lists some 150,000 distinct CDR3 sequences, with approximately 35% in the top ten. Sequenced sample: blood T cells: a sorted CD56 or NKG2C T cell subset, CD4+ or CD8+ T cells, or bulk PBMC T cells (not recorded which). The receptors come from a woman in her fifties or sixties in good health.

V usage is TRBV11-3 and J usage is TRBJ2-1. Germline V gene sequence: CDR1 SGHNT, CDR2 YENEEA. The CDR3 runs 16 residues. This chain's CDR3 is CASSFKGSHSYNEQFF.

The genes are TRBV30 and TRBJ2-2. The CDR3 extends over 13 amino acids. In germline, CDR1 is GTSNPN, CDR2 SVGIG (reference sequence). This CDR3 is CAWSGVGSGELFF.

J is TRBJ2-4 and V is TRBV12-5; the D call of TRBD1 rests on TCRdb alone, since no DNA is present to check it. Germline V gene sequence: CDR1 LGHNT, CDR2 FRNRAP. The CDR3 contains 11 residues. This chain's CDR3 is CASGIPPGEYF.

V gene TRBV5-1 combines with J gene TRBJ1-1. This CDR3 is built from 15 residues. Germline V CDR1 and CDR2: SGHRS, YFSETQ. CDR3 sequence reads: CASSSGWDLNTEAFF.

CDR3 sequence: CSVEVGVYGYTF. The chain links TRBV29-1 to TRBJ1-2; with no DNA, the TCRdb D assignment of TRBD1 cannot be verified. The CDR3 runs to 12 residues. Germline assignment: CDR1 SQVTM and CDR2 ANQGSEA.

The chain carries TRBV20-1 and TRBJ2-4; TCRdb names TRBD2, which stays unverified in the absence of DNA. Germline loops: CDR1 DFQATT, CDR2 SNEGSKA (reference sequence). The CDR3 consists of 16 residues. The CDR3 protein is CSARLAGTLAKNIQYF.

V is TRBV2 and J is TRBJ1-2. This CDR3 has 13 amino acids. The germline CDR1 and CDR2 sequences are SNHLY and FYNNEI. CDR3 in amino acids: CASSELHNYGYTF.

The CDR3 sequence: CASSFRAGGDNEQFF. The rearrangement uses TRBV6-6 and TRBJ2-1; TCRdb's assignment of TRBD2 cannot be checked, as there is no DNA. Germline V lookup: CDR1 MNHNY, CDR2 SVGAGI (reference sequence). This CDR3 spans 15 amino acids.

The rearrangement uses TRBV9 and TRBJ2-5; TCRdb's assignment of TRBD2 cannot be checked, as there is no DNA. CDR3 length: 16 residues. Germline V CDR1 and CDR2: SGDLS, YYNGEE. CDR3: CASSVEGLAEQETQYF. Full variable domain (rest looked up from reference TRBV9 and TRBJ2-5): DSGVTQTPKHLITATGQRVTLRCSPRSGDLSVYWYQQSLDQGLQFLIQYYNGEERAKGNILERFSAQQFPDLHSELNLSSLELGDSALYFCASSVEGLAEQETQYFGPGTRLLVL.

This sequence joins TRBV5-1 and TRBJ1-2. CDR3 length equals 13 residues. Looked up from germline, CDR1 is SGHRS and CDR2 is YFSETQ. The CDR3 region is CASMGGPEDGYTF.

The chain has TRBV30 and TRBJ2-3; the D call of TRBD2 rests on TCRdb alone, since no DNA is present to check it. This CDR3 is built from 16 residues. Germline values: CDR1 GTSNPN, CDR2 SVGIG (reference sequence). The CDR3 spells CAWSARDSGWLDTQYF.

The chain has TRBV7-9 and TRBJ2-1; the D gene TCRdb calls, TRBD2, cannot be checked with no DNA. CDR1 and CDR2 from the germline V gene are SEHNR and FQNEAQ (reference sequence). The CDR3 has 14 amino acids. The CDR3 sequence: CASSQLGLESKQFF.

This chain uses TRBV5-6 with TRBJ1-6. CDR1 is SGHDT and CDR2 is YYEEEE in the germline V gene. This CDR3 contains 12 residues. CDR3 region: CASSLLESPLHF.

V gene TRBV10-3 combines with J gene TRBJ2-3; TCRdb names TRBD1, which stays unverified in the absence of DNA. Germline lookup yields CDR1 ENHRY and CDR2 SYGVKD. CDR3 length: 16 amino acids. CDR3 region: CAISAVPGQGTDTQYF.

The rearrangement uses TRBV9 and TRBJ1-2; the D call from TCRdb, TRBD1, cannot be confirmed without DNA. The germline V gene has CDR1 SGDLS and CDR2 YYNGEE. CDR3 length: 15 residues. CDR3 loop: CASRPQGAHYYGYTF. The whole variable domain, filled in from reference TRBV9 and TRBJ1-2, reads DSGVTQTPKHLITATGQRVTLRCSPRSGDLSVYWYQQSLDQGLQFLIQYYNGEERAKGNILERFSAQQFPDLHSELNLSSLELGDSALYFCASRPQGAHYYGYTFGSGTRLTVV.

V gene TRBV19 combines with J gene TRBJ2-1; checking the TCRdb D call of TRBD1 is not possible without DNA. Looked up from germline, CDR1 is LNHDA and CDR2 is SQIVND (reference sequence). The CDR3 totals 15 residues. The CDR3: CASSMIEQGENEQFF.

This sequence joins TRBV7-2 and TRBJ2-5. The CDR3 length is 16 residues. Germline CDR1 SGHTA, CDR2 FQGNSA. CDR3: CASSFIQATPQETQYF. Based on the CDR3 plus reference TRBV7-2 and TRBJ2-5, the full variable domain is GAGVSQSPSNKVTEKGKDVELRCDPISGHTALYWYRQSLGQGLEFLIYFQGNSAPDKSGLPSDRFSAERTGGSVSTLTIQRTQQEDSAVYLCASSFIQATPQETQYFGPGTRLLVL.

The chain's CDR3 is CASSLAGVDQPQHF. The V and J genes are TRBV7-9 and TRBJ1-5. The CDR3 is made up of 14 amino acids. The germline CDR1 and CDR2 sequences are SEHNR and FQNEAQ (reference sequence).